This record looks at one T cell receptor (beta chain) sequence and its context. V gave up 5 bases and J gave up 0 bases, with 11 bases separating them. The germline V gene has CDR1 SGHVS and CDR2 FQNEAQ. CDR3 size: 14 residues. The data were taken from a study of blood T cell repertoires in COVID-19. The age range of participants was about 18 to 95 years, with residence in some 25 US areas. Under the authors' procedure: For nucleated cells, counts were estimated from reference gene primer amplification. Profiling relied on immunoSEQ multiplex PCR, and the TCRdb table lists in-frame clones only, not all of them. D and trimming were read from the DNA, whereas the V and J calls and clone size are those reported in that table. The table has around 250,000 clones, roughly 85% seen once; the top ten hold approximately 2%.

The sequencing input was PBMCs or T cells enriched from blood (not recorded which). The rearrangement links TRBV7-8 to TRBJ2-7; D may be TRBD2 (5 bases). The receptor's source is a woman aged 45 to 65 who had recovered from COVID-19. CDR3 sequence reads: CASSLDSRSYEQYF. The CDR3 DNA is TGTGCCAGCAGCCTGGACTCGCGCTCCTACGAGCAGTACTTC.